This entry lists 16 T cell receptor beta chains sequenced from one sample in a study of tumour-infiltrating T cells in Burkitt lymphoma. Here immunoSEQ multiplex PCR was the method, and the copy in TCRdb shows in-frame clones only, minus some. The sample carries tens of thousands of clones, 30% to 40% recorded once. The sequenced sample consisted of tumor tissue. The source is a human donor with Burkitt lymphoma.

The chain uses TRBV19 and TRBJ2-7; 8 bases line up with TRBD2. The V and J ends lost 0 bases and 3 bases, in that order; junction bases with no gene match: 7. Germline V gene sequence: CDR1 LNHDA, CDR2 SQIVND (reference sequence). This CDR3 is 16 amino acids long. In DNA, the CDR3 is TGTGCCAGTAGTATAGATTCCCGGGAGGGCGTCTACGAGCAGTACTTC. It specifies CASSIDSREGVYEQYF.

This clone was seen a handful of times. This chain links TRBV9 with TRBJ2-7; D possibly matches TRBD1 or TRBD2 (7 bases each). Germline CDR1 and CDR2: SGDLS and YYNGEE. CDR3 length equals 16 residues. The ends were cut back, 4 bases at V and 2 bases at J, with 19 bases in the middle. CDR3 bases: TGTGCCAGCAGCCGGAGCGGGACAGCAACCACCTACGAGCAGTACTTC. Translating it yields CASSRSGTATTYEQYF.

The rearrangement uses TRBV4-3 and TRBJ1-2, with D perhaps matching TRBD1 (6 bases). The CDR3 sequence is 15 residues long. V was pared by 2 bases and J by 4 bases, with 14 bases between. CDR1 and CDR2 from the germline V gene are LGHNA and YSLEER. The CDR3 DNA follows: TGCGCCAGCAGCCAAATCCTCGGGACAACCTATGGCTACACCTTC. This codes for CASSQILGTTYGYTF.

This clone has more than one count but fewer than ten. The V gene is TRBV7-8, the J gene TRBJ1-1; 7 bases are shared with TRBD1. This CDR3 comprises 13 residues. The germline V gene encodes CDR1 SGHVS and CDR2 FQNEAQ. The ends lost 4 bases at V and 1 base at J; junction bases unmatched: 0. In DNA, the CDR3 is TGTGCCAGCAGCTGGGACAGGAACACTGAAGCTTTCTTT. Translating it yields CASSWDRNTEAFF.

The rearrangement uses TRBV7-2 and TRBJ2-7; 12 positions match TRBD1. Losses at the gene ends were 5 bases for V and 3 bases for J; bases not matched to a gene: 5. The CDR3 covers 15 residues. Germline CDR1 is SGHTA and CDR2 is FQGNSA. CDR3 sequence reads: CASSPGTGGFYEQYF. CDR3 bases: TGTGCCAGCAGCCCCGGGACAGGGGGCTTCTACGAGCAGTACTTC.

The chain links TRBV5-4 to TRBJ2-7; 7 positions agree with TRBD2. This CDR3 is 14 amino acids long. V was clipped by 5 bases and J by 2 bases; unmatched bases: 7. The V gene's germline CDR1 is SGHNT and CDR2 YYREEE (reference sequence). The chain's CDR3 is CASSYSGSPYEQYF. DNA of the CDR3: TGTGCCAGCAGTTATAGCGGGTCCCCCTACGAGCAGTACTTC.

The chain has TRBV7-9 and TRBJ2-2; 8 nucleotides line up with TRBD2. The germline CDR1 and CDR2 sequences are SEHNR and FQNEAQ (reference sequence). The length of the CDR3 is 17 residues. The V segment lost 4 bases and the J segment 5 bases; nucleotides outside the gene matches: 12. CDR3 region: CASSYQPPGGPTGELFF. The CDR3, as DNA: TGTGCCAGCAGCTACCAACCCCCGGGGGGGCCGACCGGGGAGCTGTTTTTT.

The V call is TRBV14, the J call TRBJ1-1; D is ambiguous. Per germline, CDR1 SGHDN and CDR2 FVKESK. V shed 4 bases and J shed 0 bases, with 15 bases lying between them. The length of the CDR3 is 16 residues. The CDR3: CASSPLVVSMNTEAFF. CDR3 DNA: TGTGCCAGCAGCCCGTTGGTAGTCTCTATGAACACTGAAGCTTTCTTT.

This clone was counted only a few times. CDR3 sequence: CASSQAQSATNEKLFF. The DNA for the CDR3 is TGTGCCAGCAGCCAGGCACAGTCTGCAACTAATGAAAAACTGTTTTTT. The chain carries TRBV4-2 and TRBJ1-4; no clear D gene. Germline lookup yields CDR1 LGHNA and CDR2 YNFKEQ. The CDR3 totals 16 residues. V was shortened by 3 bases and J by 0 bases, with 11 bases between the two germline ends.

This rearrangement joins TRBV2 to TRBJ1-4, with no clear D. The CDR3 length is 18 residues. The V gene lost 6 bases and the J gene lost 0 bases, with 20 bases spanning the gap. Germline CDR1 reads SNHLY; CDR2 reads FYNNEI. CDR3 protein: CASSYDIRLPSTNEKLFF. In DNA, the CDR3 is TGTGCCAGCAGCTACGACATCCGTCTACCCTCAACTAATGAAAAACTGTTTTTT. Full variable domain (remainder filled in from reference TRBV2 and TRBJ1-4): EPEVTQTPSHQVTQMGQEVILRCVPISNHLYFYWYRQILGQKVEFLVSFYNNEISEKSEIFDDQFSVERPDGSNFTLKIRSTKLEDSAMYFCASSYDIRLPSTNEKLFFGSGTQLSVL.

This clone has a single count. The J gene is TRBJ1-3, the V gene TRBV4-2; D is perhaps TRBD1 (6 bases). The V end lost 8 bases, the J end lost 2 bases, and 13 bases lay between the germline ends. CDR1 LGHNA and CDR2 YNFKEQ come from the germline V gene. The CDR3 loop spans 14 amino acids. CDR3 region: CASGVGTTGNTIYF. The CDR3 nucleotides read TGTGCCAGCGGGGTCGGGACAACTGGAAACACCATATATTTT.

This clone was picked up a small number of times. This rearrangement joins TRBV5-6 to TRBJ2-7; TRBD2 matches at 14 bases. V lost 3 bases, J lost 2 bases, and 7 bases stayed unmatched. Per the germline V gene, CDR1 is SGHDT and CDR2 is YYEEEE. This CDR3 comprises 17 residues. The CDR3 loop is CASSSAGLAGVTYEQYF. The CDR3 nucleotides read TGTGCCAGCAGCTCCGCGGGACTAGCGGGGGTCACCTACGAGCAGTACTTC.

There are a few counts of this clone. The chain couples TRBV6-4 to TRBJ1-1, with 7 nucleotides matching TRBD1. The V gene end was trimmed by 3 bases and the J gene end by 0 bases; junction bases not matched to a gene: 4. The CDR3 has 15 residues. The V gene's germline CDR1 is MRHNA and CDR2 SNTAGT. The CDR3 DNA follows: TGTGCCAGCAGTGAAGGGGGCGGGATGAACACTGAAGCTTTCTTT. Translating gives CASSEGGGMNTEAFF.

The V and J genes are TRBV25-1 and TRBJ2-7; no reliable D call. The germline gives CDR1 MGHDK, CDR2 SYGVNS. CDR3 length: 18 amino acids. Between the trimmed V and J ends, which lost 2 bases and 1 base, there was a span of 21 bases. The CDR3 loop reads CASSEPPPSKVRSYEQYF. CDR3 DNA sequence: TGTGCCAGCAGTGAACCCCCCCCCTCAAAGGTCCGATCCTACGAGCAGTACTTC.

The table lists this clone with a few counts. The chain uses TRBV6-5 and TRBJ2-3; D may be TRBD2 (5 bases). The CDR3 is 14 amino acids. The V end lost 8 bases, the J end lost 2 bases, and 14 bases lay between the germline ends. Germline CDR1 is MNHEY and CDR2 is SVGAGI. The DNA of the CDR3 is TGTGCCAGCTCTGCCCGGGGAGACACAGATACGCAGTATTTT. It specifies CASSARGDTDTQYF.

This clone occurred a few times. The chain employs TRBV5-4 and TRBJ1-2, with a possible D match to TRBD1 (6 bases). Trimming stripped 4 bases from V and 8 bases from J, with 18 bases between. Germline V gene data show CDR1 as SGHNT and CDR2 as YYREEE (reference sequence). The CDR3 is 14 residues long. CDR3 nucleotides: TGTGCCAGCAGCCCCAACGCGCCGACAGGAGGCTACACCTTC. This encodes CASSPNAPTGGYTF.